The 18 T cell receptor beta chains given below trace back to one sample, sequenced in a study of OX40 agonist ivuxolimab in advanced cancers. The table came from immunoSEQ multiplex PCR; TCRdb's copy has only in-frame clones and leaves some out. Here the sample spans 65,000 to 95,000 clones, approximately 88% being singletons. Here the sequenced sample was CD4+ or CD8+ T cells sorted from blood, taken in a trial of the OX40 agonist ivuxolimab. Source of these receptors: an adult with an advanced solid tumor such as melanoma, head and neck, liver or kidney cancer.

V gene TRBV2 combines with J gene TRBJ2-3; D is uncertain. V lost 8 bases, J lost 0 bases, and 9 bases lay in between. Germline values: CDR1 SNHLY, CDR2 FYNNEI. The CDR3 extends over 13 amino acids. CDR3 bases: TGTGCCAGCTCACCCCTTAGCACAGATACGCAGTATTTT. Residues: CASSPLSTDTQYF.

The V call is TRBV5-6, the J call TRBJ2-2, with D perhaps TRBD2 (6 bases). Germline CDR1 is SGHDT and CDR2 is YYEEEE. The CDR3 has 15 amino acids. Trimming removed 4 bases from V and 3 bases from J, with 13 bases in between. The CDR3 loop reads CASSRRGADTGELFF. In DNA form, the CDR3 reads TGTGCCAGCAGCCGGCGGGGAGCCGACACCGGGGAGCTGTTTTTT.

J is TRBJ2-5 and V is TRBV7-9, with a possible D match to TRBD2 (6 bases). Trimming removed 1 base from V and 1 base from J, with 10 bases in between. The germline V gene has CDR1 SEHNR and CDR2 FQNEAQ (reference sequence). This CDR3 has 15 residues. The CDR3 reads CASSLVGSLQETQYF. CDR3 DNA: TGTGCCAGCAGCTTAGTCGGGAGCCTCCAAGAGACCCAGTACTTC. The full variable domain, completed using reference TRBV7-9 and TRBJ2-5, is DTGVSQNPRHKITKRGQNVTFRCDPISEHNRLYWYRQTLGQGPEFLTYFQNEAQLEKSRLLSDRFSAERPKGSFSTLEIQRTEQGDSAMYLCASSLVGSLQETQYFGPGTRLLVL.

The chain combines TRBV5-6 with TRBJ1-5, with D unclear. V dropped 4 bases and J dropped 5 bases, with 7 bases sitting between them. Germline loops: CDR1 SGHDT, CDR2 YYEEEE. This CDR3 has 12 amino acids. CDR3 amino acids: CASSRGDQPQHF. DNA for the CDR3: TGTGCCAGCAGCCGTGGGGATCAGCCCCAGCATTTT.

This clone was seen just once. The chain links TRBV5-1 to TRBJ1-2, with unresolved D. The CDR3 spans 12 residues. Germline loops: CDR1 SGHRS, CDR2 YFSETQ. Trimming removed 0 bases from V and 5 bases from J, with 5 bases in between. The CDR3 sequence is CASSLDGYGYTF. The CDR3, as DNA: TGCGCCAGCAGCTTGGACGGTTATGGCTACACCTTC.

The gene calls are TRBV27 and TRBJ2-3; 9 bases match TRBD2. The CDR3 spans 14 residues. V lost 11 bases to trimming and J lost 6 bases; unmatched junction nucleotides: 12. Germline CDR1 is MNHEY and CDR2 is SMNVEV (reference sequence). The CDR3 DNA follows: TGTGCCTGCTCTCGGGCGGGAGGGCCGGATACGCAGTATTTT. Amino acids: CACSRAGGPDTQYF.

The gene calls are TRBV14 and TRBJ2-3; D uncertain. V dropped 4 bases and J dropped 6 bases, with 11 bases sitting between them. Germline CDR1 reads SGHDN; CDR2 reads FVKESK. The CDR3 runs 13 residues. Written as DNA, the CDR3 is TGTGCCAGCAGCCTGACTCCCTCCGATACGCAGTATTTT. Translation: CASSLTPSDTQYF.

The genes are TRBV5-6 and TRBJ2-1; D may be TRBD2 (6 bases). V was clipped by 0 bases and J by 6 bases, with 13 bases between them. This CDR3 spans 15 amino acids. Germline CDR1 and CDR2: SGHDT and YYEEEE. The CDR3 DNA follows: TGTGCCAGCAGCTTGGCGCGGGGCGGTGGCAATGAGCAGTTCTTC. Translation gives CASSLARGGGNEQFF. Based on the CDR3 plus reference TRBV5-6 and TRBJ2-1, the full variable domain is DAGVTQSPTHLIKTRGQQVTLRCSPKSGHDTVSWYQQALGQGPQFIFQYYEEEERQRGNFPDRFSGHQFPNYSSELNVNALLLGDSALYLCASSLARGGGNEQFFGPGTRLTVL.

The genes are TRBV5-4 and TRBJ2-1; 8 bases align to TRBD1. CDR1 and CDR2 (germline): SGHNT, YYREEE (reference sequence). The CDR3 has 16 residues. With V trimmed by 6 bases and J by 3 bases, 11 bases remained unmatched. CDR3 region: CASTFQGALGYNEQFF. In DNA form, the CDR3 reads TGTGCCAGCACCTTTCAGGGGGCGCTTGGCTACAATGAGCAGTTCTTC.

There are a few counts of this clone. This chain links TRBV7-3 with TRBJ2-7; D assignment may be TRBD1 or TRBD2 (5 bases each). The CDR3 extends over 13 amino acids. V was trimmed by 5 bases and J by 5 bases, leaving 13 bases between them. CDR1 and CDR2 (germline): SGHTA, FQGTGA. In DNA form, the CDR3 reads TGTGCCAGCAGCCCCGGGACCCTCCACGAGCAGTACTTC. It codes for CASSPGTLHEQYF.

The CDR3 spells CASSIGGRAYEQYF. CDR3 bases: TGTGCCAGTAGTATTGGAGGCAGAGCCTACGAGCAGTACTTC. The chain couples TRBV19 to TRBJ2-7; tentatively, D is TRBD2 (5 bases). The CDR3 is 14 amino acids. Trimming left V 3 bases short and J 2 bases short, with 11 bases between. Germline V gene data show CDR1 as LNHDA and CDR2 as SQIVND (reference sequence).

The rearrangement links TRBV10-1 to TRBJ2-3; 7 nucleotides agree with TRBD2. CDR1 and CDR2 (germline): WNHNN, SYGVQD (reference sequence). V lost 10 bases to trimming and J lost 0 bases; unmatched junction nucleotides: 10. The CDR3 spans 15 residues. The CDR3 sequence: CANPFLAESTDTQYF. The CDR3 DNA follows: TGCGCCAACCCATTCCTAGCGGAGAGCACAGATACGCAGTATTTT.

CDR3 loop: CASSQDWGYEQYF. The DNA for the CDR3 is TGTGCCAGCAGCCAAGATTGGGGTTACGAGCAGTACTTC. The chain carries TRBV14 and TRBJ2-7; no firm D call. This CDR3 is built from 13 residues. Trimming removed 0 bases at V and 4 bases at J, with 7 bases between. The germline gives CDR1 SGHDN, CDR2 FVKESK. The full variable domain, in which reference TRBV14 and TRBJ2-7 provide the parts outside the CDR3, is EAGVTQFPSHSVIEKGQTVTLRCDPISGHDNLYWYRRVMGKEIKFLLHFVKESKQDESGMPNNRFLAERTGGTYSTLKVQPAELEDSGVYFCASSQDWGYEQYFGPGTRLTVT.

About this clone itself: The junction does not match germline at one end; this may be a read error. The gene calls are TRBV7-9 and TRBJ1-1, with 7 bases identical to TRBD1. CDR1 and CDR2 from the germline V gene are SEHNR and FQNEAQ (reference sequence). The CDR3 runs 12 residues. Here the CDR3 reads CASSMADRVRGF. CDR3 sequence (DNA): TGTGCCAGCAGCATGGCCGACAGGGTAAGGGGCTTT.

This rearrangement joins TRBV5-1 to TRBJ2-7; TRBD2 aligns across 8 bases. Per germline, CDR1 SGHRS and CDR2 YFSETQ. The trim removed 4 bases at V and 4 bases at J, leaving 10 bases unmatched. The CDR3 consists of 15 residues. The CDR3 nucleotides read TGCGCCAGCAGCGCCCAGGCGGGGGGCAGGTACGAGCAGTACTTC. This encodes CASSAQAGGRYEQYF.

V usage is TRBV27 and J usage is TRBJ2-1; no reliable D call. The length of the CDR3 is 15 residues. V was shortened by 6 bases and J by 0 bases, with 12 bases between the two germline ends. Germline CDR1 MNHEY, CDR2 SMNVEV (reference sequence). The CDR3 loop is CASSLKGFSYNEQFF. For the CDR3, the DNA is TGTGCCAGCAGCTTAAAAGGATTCTCCTACAATGAGCAGTTCTTC.

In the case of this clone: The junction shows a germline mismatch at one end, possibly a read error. CDR3 coding DNA: TGTGCCAGCAGCTTGGAAGGTCTTGCGGGACCCCCGGATTTT. Translating gives CASSLEGLAGPPDF. The chain links TRBV7-9 to TRBJ2-3, with a possible D match to TRBD2 (6 bases). CDR3 length equals 14 residues. Germline loops: CDR1 SEHNR, CDR2 FQNEAQ (reference sequence).

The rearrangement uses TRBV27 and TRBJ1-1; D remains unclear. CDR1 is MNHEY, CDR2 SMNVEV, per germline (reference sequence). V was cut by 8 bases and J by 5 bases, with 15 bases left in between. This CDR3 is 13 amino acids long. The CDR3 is CASGNMVGTEAFF. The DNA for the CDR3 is TGTGCCAGCGGAAACATGGTGGGGACTGAAGCTTTCTTT.